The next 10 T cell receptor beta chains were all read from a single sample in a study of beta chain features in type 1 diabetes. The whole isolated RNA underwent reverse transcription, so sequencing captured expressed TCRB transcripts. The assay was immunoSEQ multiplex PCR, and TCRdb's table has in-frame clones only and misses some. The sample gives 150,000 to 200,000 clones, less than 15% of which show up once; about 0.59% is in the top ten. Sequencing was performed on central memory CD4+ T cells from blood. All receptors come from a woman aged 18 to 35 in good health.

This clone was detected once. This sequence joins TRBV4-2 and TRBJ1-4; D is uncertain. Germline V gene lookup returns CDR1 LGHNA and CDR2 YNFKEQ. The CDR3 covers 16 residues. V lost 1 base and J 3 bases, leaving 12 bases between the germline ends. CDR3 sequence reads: CASSQGSRSANEKLFF. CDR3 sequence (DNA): TGTGCCAGCAGCCAAGGATCCAGGTCCGCTAATGAAAAACTGTTTTTT.

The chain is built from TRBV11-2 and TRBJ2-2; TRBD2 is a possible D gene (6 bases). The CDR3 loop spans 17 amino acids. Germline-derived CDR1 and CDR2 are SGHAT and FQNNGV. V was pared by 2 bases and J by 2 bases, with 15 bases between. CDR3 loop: CASSLTVSGRNTGELFF. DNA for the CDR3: TGTGCCAGCAGCTTAACTGTGTCCGGGAGAAACACCGGGGAGCTGTTTTTT.

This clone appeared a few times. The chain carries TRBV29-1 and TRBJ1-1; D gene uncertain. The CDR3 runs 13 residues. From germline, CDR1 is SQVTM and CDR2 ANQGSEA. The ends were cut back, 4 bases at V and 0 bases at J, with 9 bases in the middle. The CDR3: CSVGPQMNTEAFF. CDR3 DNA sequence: TGCAGCGTTGGGCCCCAGATGAACACTGAAGCTTTCTTT.

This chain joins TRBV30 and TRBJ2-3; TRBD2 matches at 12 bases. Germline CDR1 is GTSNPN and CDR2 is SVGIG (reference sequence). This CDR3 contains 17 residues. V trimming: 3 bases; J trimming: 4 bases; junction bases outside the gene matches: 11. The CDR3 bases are TGTGCCTGGAGCAGGCTAGCGGGAGGGAGGGTGGCAGATACGCAGTATTTT. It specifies CAWSRLAGGRVADTQYF.

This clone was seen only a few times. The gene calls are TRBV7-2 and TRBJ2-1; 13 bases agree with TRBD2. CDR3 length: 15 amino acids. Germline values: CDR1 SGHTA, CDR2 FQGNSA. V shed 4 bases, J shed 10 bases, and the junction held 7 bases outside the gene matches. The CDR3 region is CASSYGLAGVDEQFF. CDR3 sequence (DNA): TGTGCCAGCAGCTATGGACTAGCGGGAGTCGACGAGCAGTTCTTC.

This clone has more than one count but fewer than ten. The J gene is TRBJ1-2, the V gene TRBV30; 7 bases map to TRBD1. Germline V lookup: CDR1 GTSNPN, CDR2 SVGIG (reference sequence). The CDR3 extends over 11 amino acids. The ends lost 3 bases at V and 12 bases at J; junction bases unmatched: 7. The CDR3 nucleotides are TGTGCCTGGAGACCGGACAGGATCCACACCTTC. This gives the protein CAWRPDRIHTF. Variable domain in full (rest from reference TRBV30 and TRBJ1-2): SQTIHQWPATLVQPVGSPLSLECTVEGTSNPNLYWYRQAAGRGLQLLFYSVGIGQISSEVPQNLSASRPQDRQFILSSKKLLLSDSGFYLCAWRPDRIHTFGSGTRLTVV.

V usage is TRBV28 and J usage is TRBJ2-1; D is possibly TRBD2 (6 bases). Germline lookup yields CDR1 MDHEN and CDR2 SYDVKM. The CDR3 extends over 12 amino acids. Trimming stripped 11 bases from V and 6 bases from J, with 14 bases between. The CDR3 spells CAPPGVRNEQFF. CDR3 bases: TGTGCCCCCCCGGGGGTCCGCAATGAGCAGTTCTTC.

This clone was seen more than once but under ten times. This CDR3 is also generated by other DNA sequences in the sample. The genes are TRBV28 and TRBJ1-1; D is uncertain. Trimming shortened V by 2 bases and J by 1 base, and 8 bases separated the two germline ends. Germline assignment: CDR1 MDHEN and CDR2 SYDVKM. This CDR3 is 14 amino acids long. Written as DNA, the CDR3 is TGTGCCAGCAGTTTAGTCGCGGGGAACACTGAAGCTTTCTTT. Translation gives CASSLVAGNTEAFF.

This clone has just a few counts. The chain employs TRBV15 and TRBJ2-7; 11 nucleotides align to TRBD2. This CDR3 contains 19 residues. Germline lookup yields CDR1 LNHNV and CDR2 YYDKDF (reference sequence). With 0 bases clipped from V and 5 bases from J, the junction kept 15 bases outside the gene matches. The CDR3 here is CATSRDRSSGRTLAHEQYF. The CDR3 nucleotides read TGTGCCACCAGCAGAGATCGTTCTAGCGGGAGGACCCTCGCCCACGAGCAGTACTTC. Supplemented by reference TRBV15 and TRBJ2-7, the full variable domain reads DAMVIQNPRYQVTQFGKPVTLSCSQTLNHNVMYWYQQKSSQAPKLLFHYYDKDFNNEADTPDNFQSRRPNTSFCFLDIRSPGLGDTAMYLCATSRDRSSGRTLAHEQYFGPGTRLTVT.

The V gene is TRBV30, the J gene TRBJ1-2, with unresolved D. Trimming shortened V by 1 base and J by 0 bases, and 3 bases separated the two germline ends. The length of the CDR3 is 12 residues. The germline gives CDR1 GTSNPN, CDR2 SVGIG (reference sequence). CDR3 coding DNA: TGTGCCTGGAGTGCAGCTAACTATGGCTACACCTTC. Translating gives CAWSAANYGYTF.